This section outlines one T cell receptor (beta chain) sequence together with its context. This specimen comes from a study of blood T cell repertoires in COVID-19. The CDR3 sequence is 15 residues long. Looked up from germline, CDR1 is LNHDA and CDR2 is SQIVND (reference sequence). The J segment lost 1 base and the V segment lost 4 bases, leaving 4 bases of the junction unmatched. Some clones are missing from TCRdb's copy, which holds only in-frame ones; the method was immunoSEQ multiplex PCR. The data show about 280,000 clones, with 80% to 90% seen just once and 7.5% to 10% held by the top ten. The chain employs TRBV19 and TRBJ2-1, with TRBD2 matching over 7 bases. Sequencing was carried out using peripheral blood. The source is a woman between 50 and 59 years old who had recovered from COVID-19. For the CDR3, the DNA is TGTGCCAGTAGTAAGGGCGGGAGTTCCTACAATGAGCAGTTCTTC. Protein sequence: CASSKGGSSYNEQFF.